A selection of T cell receptor beta chains follows, all from one sample in a study of T cells after yellow fever vaccination. TCRdb ran MiXCR on the 5' RACE reads and lists one entry per CDR3 protein. The table shows 600,000 to 750,000 distinct CDR3 sequences, with roughly an eighth occurring only once. The sequences come from PBMCs, collected on the day of the yellow fever booster vaccination. Receptors originate from a man aged 25 to 45 who received the YFV17D yellow fever vaccine. Both conserved end residues are part of each CDR3. The order of the fields is clone size, V gene, D gene, J gene, CDR3 DNA, CDR3 protein. The D gene is left open where the match is weak. Size is omitted from some rows. Given values are once, few, many or a class for expanded clones.

clone size: .; V gene: TRBV11-2; D gene: TRBD1; J gene: TRBJ1-4; CDR3 DNA: TGTGCCAGCAGCTTAGAAGTGGGACAGGGAAATGAAAAACTGTTTTTT; CDR3 protein: CASSLEVGQGNEKLFF
clone size: .; V gene: TRBV14; D gene: .; J gene: TRBJ1-2; CDR3 DNA: TGTGCCAGCAGCCAAGAAAGGTTACAGCCAGTCTATGGCTACACCTTC; CDR3 protein: CASSQERLQPVYGYTF
clone size: many; V gene: TRBV24-1; D gene: TRBD2; J gene: TRBJ2-1; CDR3 DNA: TGTGCCACCAGTGACCGACGGGCTAGCGGGAACTACAATGAGCAGTTCTTC; CDR3 protein: CATSDRRASGNYNEQFF
clone size: many; V gene: TRBV20-1; D gene: TRBD2; J gene: TRBJ2-4; CDR3 DNA: TGCAGTGCTAGAAGACTAGCGGGAAACATTCAGTACTTC; CDR3 protein: CSARRLAGNIQYF
clone size: few; V gene: TRBV18; D gene: .; J gene: TRBJ1-5; CDR3 DNA: TGTGCCAGCTCACGATCAGGTGGGGGGTATCAGCCCCAGCATTTT; CDR3 protein: CASSRSGGGYQPQHF
clone size: few; V gene: TRBV5-1; D gene: .; J gene: TRBJ1-1; CDR3 DNA: TGCGCCAGCAGCTTCTCAGGGTACACTGAAGCTTTCTTT; CDR3 protein: CASSFSGYTEAFF
clone size: few; V gene: TRBV9; D gene: .; J gene: TRBJ1-2; CDR3 DNA: TGTGCCAGCAGCGTAGGCGGTAACGATGGCTACACCTTC; CDR3 protein: CASSVGGNDGYTF
clone size: .; V gene: TRBV5-1; D gene: .; J gene: TRBJ2-1; CDR3 DNA: TGCGCCAGCAGCTTGGGGAGCCGCTCCTACAATGAGCAGTTCTTC; CDR3 protein: CASSLGSRSYNEQFF
clone size: many; V gene: TRBV7-3; D gene: TRBD2; J gene: TRBJ2-5; CDR3 DNA: TGTGCCAGCAGCCCTGAACTAGCGGGAGGTTTGGAGACCCAGTACTTC; CDR3 protein: CASSPELAGGLETQYF
clone size: .; V gene: TRBV12-3/TRBV12-4; D gene: .; J gene: TRBJ2-1; CDR3 DNA: TGTGCCACTCAAGAGTGGGAACTCTCCTACAATGAGCAGTTCTTC; CDR3 protein: CATQEWELSYNEQFF
clone size: .; V gene: TRBV9; D gene: .; J gene: TRBJ2-5; CDR3 DNA: TGTGCCAGCAGCGAGGGACAAATCCAAGAGACCCAGTACTTC; CDR3 protein: CASSEGQIQETQYF
clone size: few; V gene: TRBV20-1; D gene: TRBD2; J gene: TRBJ2-5; CDR3 DNA: TGCAGTGCTTCGGGACTAGCCGGGGATGTGACCCAGTACTTC; CDR3 protein: CSASGLAGDVTQYF
clone size: .; V gene: TRBV7-3; D gene: TRBD2; J gene: TRBJ2-2; CDR3 DNA: TGTGCCAGCAGCTTGAACGGCCTAGCGGGAAACACCGGGGAGCTGTTTTTT; CDR3 protein: CASSLNGLAGNTGELFF
clone size: .; V gene: TRBV2; D gene: .; J gene: TRBJ2-3; CDR3 DNA: TGTGCCACCTCCGGCCTAGCTAGCACAGATACGCAGTATTTT; CDR3 protein: CATSGLASTDTQYF
clone size: .; V gene: TRBV12-3/TRBV12-4; D gene: .; J gene: TRBJ2-7; CDR3 DNA: TGTGCCAGCAGTTTCTCTCCCGGGATGTCAACGTACGAGCAGTACTTC; CDR3 protein: CASSFSPGMSTYEQYF
clone size: .; V gene: TRBV12-3/TRBV12-4; D gene: .; J gene: TRBJ2-3; CDR3 DNA: TGTACCTTCAGTTTCACCCTCCTAGGGACTGCTCTAGATACGCAGTATTTT; CDR3 protein: CTFSFTLLGTALDTQYF
clone size: few; V gene: TRBV28; D gene: TRBD2; J gene: TRBJ2-2; CDR3 DNA: TGTGCCAGCAGGGGACTCCGGGGGGGCAACTCCGGGGAGCTGTTTTTT; CDR3 protein: CASRGLRGGNSGELFF
clone size: many; V gene: TRBV20-1; D gene: .; J gene: TRBJ1-6; CDR3 DNA: TGCAGTGCTAAGGGCGTTCGCTCCTATAATTCACCCCTCCACTTT; CDR3 protein: CSAKGVRSYNSPLHF
clone size: .; V gene: TRBV7-2; D gene: TRBD2; J gene: TRBJ2-7; CDR3 DNA: TGTGCCAGCAGCTTAGTGGTGGGACTAGCGGGAAACGAGCCGTACTTC; CDR3 protein: CASSLVVGLAGNEPYF
clone size: many; V gene: TRBV10-3; D gene: TRBD1; J gene: TRBJ2-5; CDR3 DNA: TGTGCCATCAGTGACAGGGGGCCGACACAAGAGACCCAGTACTTC; CDR3 protein: CAISDRGPTQETQYF